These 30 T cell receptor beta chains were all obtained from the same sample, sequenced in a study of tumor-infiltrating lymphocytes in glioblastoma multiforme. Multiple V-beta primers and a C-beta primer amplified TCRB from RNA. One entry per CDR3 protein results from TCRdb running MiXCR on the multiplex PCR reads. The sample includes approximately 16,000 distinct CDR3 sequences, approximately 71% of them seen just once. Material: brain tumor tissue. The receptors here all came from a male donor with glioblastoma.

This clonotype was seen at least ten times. For the CDR3, the DNA is TGTGCCACCAGTGACGGACTAGCGGGTGACAATGAGCAGTTCTTC. Translation: CATSDGLAGDNEQFF. The chain combines TRBV24-1 with TRBJ2-1; 11 bases fit TRBD2. V shed 4 bases and J 5 bases; nucleotides not matched to a gene: 3. In germline, CDR1 is KGHDR, CDR2 SFDVKD. The CDR3 runs 15 residues.

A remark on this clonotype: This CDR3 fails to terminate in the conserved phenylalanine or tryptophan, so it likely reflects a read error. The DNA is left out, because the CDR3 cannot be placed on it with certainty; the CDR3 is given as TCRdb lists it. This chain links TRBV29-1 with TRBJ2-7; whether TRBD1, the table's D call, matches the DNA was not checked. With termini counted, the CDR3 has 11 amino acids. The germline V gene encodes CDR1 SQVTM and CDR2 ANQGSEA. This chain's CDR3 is CSVQGQGSGYL.

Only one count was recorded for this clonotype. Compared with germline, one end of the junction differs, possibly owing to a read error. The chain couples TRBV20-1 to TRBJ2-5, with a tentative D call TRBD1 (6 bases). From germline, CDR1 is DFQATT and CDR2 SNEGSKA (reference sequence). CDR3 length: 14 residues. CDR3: CSAPRTSGQEPQYF. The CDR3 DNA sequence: TGCAGTGCTCCCCGGACCTCGGGACAAGAGCCCCAGTACTTC.

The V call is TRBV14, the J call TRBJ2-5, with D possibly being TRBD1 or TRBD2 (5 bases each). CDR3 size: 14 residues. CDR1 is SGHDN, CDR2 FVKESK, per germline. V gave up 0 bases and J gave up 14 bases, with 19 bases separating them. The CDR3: CASSQERTWGIRYF. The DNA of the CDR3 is TGTGCCAGCAGCCAAGAACGGACTTGGGGGATCCGATACTTC.

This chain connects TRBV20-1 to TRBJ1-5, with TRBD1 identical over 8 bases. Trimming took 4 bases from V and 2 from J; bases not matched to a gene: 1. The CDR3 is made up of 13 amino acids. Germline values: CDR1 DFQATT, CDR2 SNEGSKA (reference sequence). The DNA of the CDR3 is TGCAGTGCTATGGGACAGGGCAATCAGCCCCAGCATTTT. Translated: CSAMGQGNQPQHF.

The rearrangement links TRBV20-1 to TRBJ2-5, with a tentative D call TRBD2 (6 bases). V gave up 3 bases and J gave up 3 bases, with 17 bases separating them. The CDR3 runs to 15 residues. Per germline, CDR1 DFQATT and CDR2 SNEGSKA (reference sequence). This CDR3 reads CSARDLVLAEETQYF. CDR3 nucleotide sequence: TGCAGTGCTAGGGATTTGGTATTAGCGGAAGAGACCCAGTACTTC.

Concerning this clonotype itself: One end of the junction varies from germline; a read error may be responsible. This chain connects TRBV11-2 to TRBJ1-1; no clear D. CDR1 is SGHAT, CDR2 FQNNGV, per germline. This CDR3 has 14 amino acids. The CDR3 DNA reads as TGTGCCAGTAGCTTAGGCCTGAGTGACACTGAAGCTTTCTTT. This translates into CASSLGLSDTEAFF.

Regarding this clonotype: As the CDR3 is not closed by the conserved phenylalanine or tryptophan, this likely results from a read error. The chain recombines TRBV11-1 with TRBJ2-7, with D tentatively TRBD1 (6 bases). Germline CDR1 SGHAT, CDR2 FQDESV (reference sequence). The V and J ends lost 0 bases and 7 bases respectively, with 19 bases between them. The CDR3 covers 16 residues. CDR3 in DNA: TGTGCCAGCAGCTTAGCGCTTCTGGACAGTGGGTATGAGCAGTACCTC. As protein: CASSLALLDSGYEQYL.

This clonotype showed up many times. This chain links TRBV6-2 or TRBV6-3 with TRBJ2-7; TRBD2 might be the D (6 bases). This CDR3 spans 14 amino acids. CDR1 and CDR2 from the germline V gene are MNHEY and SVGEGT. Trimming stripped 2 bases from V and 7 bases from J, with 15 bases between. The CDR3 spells CASSYDRESGEQYF. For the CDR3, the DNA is TGTGCCAGCAGTTACGACCGGGAGTCGGGGGAGCAGTACTTC.

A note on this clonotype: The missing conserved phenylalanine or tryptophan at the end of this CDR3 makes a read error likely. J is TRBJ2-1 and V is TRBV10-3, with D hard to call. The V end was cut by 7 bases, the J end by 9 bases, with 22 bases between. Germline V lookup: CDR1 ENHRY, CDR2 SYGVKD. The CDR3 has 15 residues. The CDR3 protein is CAITNRVSGNGEQFL. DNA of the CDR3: TGTGCCATCACCAACCGGGTATCGGGTAATGGTGAGCAGTTCCTC.

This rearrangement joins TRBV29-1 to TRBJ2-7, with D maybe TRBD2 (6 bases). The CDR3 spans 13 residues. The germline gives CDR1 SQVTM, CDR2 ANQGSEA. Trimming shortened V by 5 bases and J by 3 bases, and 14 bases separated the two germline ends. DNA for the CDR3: TGCAGCGTTCGGGGGTATAGCTGCTACGAGCAGTACTTC. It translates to CSVRGYSCYEQYF.

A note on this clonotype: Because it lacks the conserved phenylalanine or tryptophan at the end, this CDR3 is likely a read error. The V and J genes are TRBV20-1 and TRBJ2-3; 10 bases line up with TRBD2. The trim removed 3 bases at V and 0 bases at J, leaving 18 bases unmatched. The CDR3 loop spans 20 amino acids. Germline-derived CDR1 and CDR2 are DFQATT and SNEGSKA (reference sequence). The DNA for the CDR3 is TGCAGTGCTAGTCGCCCCGGACTAGCGGAAGGGTCGAGTAGCACAGATACGCAGTATATT. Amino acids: CSASRPGLAEGSSSTDTQYI.

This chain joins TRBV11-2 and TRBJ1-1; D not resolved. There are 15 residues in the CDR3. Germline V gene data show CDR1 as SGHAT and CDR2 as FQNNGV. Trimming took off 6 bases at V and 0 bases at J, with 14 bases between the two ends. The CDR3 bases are TGTGCCAGCAGGACCGACACATTCTTGAACACTGAAGCTTTCTTT. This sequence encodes CASRTDTFLNTEAFF.

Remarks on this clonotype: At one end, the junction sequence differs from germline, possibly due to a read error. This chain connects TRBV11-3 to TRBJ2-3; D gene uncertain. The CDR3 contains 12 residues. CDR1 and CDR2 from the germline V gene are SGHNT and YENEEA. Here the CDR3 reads CVSRLVPDTQYF. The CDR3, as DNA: TGTGTCAGCCGTTTAGTCCCAGATACGCAGTATTTT.

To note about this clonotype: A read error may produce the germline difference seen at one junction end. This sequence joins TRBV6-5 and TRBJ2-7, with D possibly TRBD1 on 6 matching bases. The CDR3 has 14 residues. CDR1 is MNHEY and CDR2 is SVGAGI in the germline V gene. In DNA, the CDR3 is TGTGCCGGCAGTTACTTCCGGGACAACTACGAGCAGTACTTT. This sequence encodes CAGSYFRDNYEQYF.

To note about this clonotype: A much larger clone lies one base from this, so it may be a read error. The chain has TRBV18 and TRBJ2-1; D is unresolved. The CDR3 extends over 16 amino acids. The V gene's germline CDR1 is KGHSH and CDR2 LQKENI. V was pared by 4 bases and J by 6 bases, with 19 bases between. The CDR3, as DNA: TGTGCCAGCTCACAGCCACGGTTGGCTGGTCGCAATGAGCAGTTCTTC. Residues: CASSQPRLAGRNEQFF. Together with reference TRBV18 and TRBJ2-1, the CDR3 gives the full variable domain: NAGVMQNPRHLVRRRGQEARLRCSPMKGHSHVYWYRQLPEEGLKFMVYLQKENIIDESGMPKERFSAEFPKEGPSILRIQQVVRGDSAAYFCASSQPRLAGRNEQFFGPGTRLTVL.

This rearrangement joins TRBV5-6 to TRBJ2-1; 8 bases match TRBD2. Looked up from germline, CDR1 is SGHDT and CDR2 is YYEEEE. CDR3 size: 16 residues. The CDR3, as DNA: TGTGCGAGGACCCTTTTCACCGGCGGGAGGCCCCGAGAGCAGTTCTTC. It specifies CARTLFTGGRPREQFF.

The CDR3 protein is CASSLLAGGIDEQFF. The CDR3 DNA reads as TGTGCCAGCAGCTTGCTAGCGGGGGGGATCGATGAGCAGTTCTTC. The chain has TRBV5-5 and TRBJ2-1, with 12 bases identical to TRBD2. This CDR3 spans 15 amino acids. Per germline, CDR1 SGHKS and CDR2 YYEKEE (reference sequence). Trimming cost V 1 base and J 8 bases; bases outside gene matches: 4.

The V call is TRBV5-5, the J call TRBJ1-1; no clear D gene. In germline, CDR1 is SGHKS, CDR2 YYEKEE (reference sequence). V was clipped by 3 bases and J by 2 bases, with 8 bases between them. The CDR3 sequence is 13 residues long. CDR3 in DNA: TGTGCCAGCAGCTCTTGGGGAAACACTGAAGCTTTCTTT. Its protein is CASSSWGNTEAFF. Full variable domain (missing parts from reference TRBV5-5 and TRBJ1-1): DAGVTQSPTHLIKTRGQQVTLRCSPISGHKSVSWYQQVLGQGPQFIFQYYEKEERGRGNFPDRFSARQFPNYSSELNVNALLLGDSALYLCASSSWGNTEAFFGQGTRLTVV.

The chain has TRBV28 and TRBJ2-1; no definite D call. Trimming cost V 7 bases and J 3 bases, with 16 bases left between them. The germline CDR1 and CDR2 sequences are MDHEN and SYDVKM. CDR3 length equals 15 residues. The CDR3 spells CASTSVAGDYNEQFF. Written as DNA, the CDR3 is TGTGCCAGCACATCCGTGGCTGGCGACTACAATGAGCAGTTCTTC.

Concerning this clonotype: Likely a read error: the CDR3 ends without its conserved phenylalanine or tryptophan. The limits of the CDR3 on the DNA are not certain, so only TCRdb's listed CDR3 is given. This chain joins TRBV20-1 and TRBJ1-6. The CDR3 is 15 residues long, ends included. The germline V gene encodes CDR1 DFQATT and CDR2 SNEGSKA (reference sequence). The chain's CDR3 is CSARGWGSVNSPPHY.

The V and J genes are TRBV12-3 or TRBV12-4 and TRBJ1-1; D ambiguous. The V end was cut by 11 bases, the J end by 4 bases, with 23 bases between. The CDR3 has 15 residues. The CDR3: CAGNLGGFLGTEAFF. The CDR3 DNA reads TGTGCCGGCAATCTAGGTGGGTTTTTAGGCACTGAAGCTTTCTTT.

The CDR3 DNA reads as TGTGCCAGCAGGAGGACTGACGGGGAGCTGTTTTTT. It yields the protein CASRRTDGELFF. V gene TRBV12-3 or TRBV12-4 combines with J gene TRBJ2-2; D might be TRBD2 (5 bases). Trimming took 6 bases from V and 7 from J, leaving 9 bases between them. The CDR3 runs 12 residues.

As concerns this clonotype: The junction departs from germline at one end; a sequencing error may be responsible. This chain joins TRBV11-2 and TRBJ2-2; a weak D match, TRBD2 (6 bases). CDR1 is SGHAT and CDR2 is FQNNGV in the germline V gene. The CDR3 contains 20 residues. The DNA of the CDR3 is TGTGCCAGCACCCCCTCATCCGGCCAAGGGATAGCGGTAAACACCGGGGAACTGTTTTTT. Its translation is CASTPSSGQGIAVNTGELFF.

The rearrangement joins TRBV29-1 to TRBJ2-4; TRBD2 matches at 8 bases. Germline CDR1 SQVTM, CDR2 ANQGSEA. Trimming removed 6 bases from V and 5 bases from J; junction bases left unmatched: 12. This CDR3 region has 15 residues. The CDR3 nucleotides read TGCAGCGTGTCACGGGGGGGGGGCGGCGAAAACATTCAGTACTTC. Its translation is CSVSRGGGGENIQYF.

The CDR3 DNA is TGCAGCGTTGAGGGGGCGGGAGCTTTTTCAAATGAGCAGTTCTTC. Its translation is CSVEGAGAFSNEQFF. This chain joins TRBV29-1 and TRBJ2-1; D is perhaps TRBD2 (7 bases). This CDR3 is 15 amino acids long. Germline CDR1 SQVTM, CDR2 ANQGSEA. Trimming left V 3 bases short and J 7 bases short, with 19 bases between.

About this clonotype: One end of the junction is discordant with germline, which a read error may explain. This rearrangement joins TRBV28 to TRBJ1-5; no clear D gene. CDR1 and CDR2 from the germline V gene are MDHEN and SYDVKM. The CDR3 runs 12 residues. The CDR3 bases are TGCGCCAGGAGCCCCGTCGTTCAGCCCCAGCATTTT. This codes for CARSPVVQPQHF.

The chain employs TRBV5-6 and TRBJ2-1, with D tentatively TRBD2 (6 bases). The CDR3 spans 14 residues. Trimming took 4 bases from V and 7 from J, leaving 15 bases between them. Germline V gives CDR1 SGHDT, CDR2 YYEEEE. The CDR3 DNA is TGTGCCAGCAGCGCGGGACCTGGGGGAAATGAGCAGTTCTTC. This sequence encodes CASSAGPGGNEQFF.

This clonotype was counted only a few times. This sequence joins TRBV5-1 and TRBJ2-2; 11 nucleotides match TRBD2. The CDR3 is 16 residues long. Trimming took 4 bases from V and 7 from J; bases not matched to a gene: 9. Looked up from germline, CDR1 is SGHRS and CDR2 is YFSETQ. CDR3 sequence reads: CASSEGLAVVGGELFF. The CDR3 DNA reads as TGCGCCAGCAGCGAGGGACTAGCGGTAGTAGGCGGGGAGCTGTTTTTT.

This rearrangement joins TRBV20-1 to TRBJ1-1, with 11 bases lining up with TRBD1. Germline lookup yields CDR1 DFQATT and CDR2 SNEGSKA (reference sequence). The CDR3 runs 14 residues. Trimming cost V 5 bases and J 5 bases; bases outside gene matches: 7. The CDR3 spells CSAADRGRGTEAFF. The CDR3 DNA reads TGCAGTGCTGCGGACAGGGGGCGAGGAACTGAAGCTTTCTTT.